Below, 26 T cell receptor beta chains from the same sample are listed, as sequenced in a study of blood T cell repertoires in COVID-19. The repertoire was sequenced with immunoSEQ multiplex PCR; TCRdb's copy has only in-frame clones and lacks some. Among 140,000 or so clones listed, around 84% were seen once. Source material: peripheral blood. These receptors came from a human donor with acute or convalescent COVID-19. The donor label of this sample is uncertain.

The chain employs TRBV7-9 and TRBJ2-1, with D hard to call. Trimming pared 3 bases from V and 7 bases from J, leaving 7 bases between. The CDR3 totals 12 residues. Germline CDR1 SEHNR, CDR2 FQNEAQ (reference sequence). The CDR3 nucleotides are TGTGCCAGCAGCTTTACTCCAAATGAGCAGTTCTTC. Translated, it gives CASSFTPNEQFF.

This clone was observed a handful of times. V gene TRBV5-4 combines with J gene TRBJ1-2; 7 nucleotides line up with TRBD1. There are 15 residues in the CDR3. The junction had 10 bases not matched to a gene; V was cut back by 0 bases and J by 8 bases. Looked up from germline, CDR1 is SGHNT and CDR2 is YYREEE (reference sequence). CDR3 nucleotides: TGTGCCAGCAGCTTGGCCGAAATGACAGGGAGCGGCTACACCTTC. Its translation is CASSLAEMTGSGYTF.

CDR3 coding DNA: TGTGCCAGCTCACCAAGGCAGGAAGCAACTAATGAAAAACTGTTTTTT. This codes for CASSPRQEATNEKLFF. The V gene is TRBV18, the J gene TRBJ1-4; D unresolved. This CDR3 contains 16 residues. The germline V gene has CDR1 KGHSH and CDR2 LQKENI. Deletions cut 2 bases from V and 0 bases from J, with 10 bases between. The full variable domain, completed using reference TRBV18 and TRBJ1-4, is NAGVMQNPRHLVRRRGQEARLRCSPMKGHSHVYWYRQLPEEGLKFMVYLQKENIIDESGMPKERFSAEFPKEGPSILRIQQVVRGDSAAYFCASSPRQEATNEKLFFGSGTQLSVL.

The chain links TRBV4-1 to TRBJ2-7; 8 nucleotides line up with TRBD1. This CDR3 is built from 14 residues. The germline CDR1 and CDR2 sequences are MGHRA and YSYEKL. V lost 4 bases and J lost 2; bases outside the gene matches: 4. CDR3 residues: CASSPLTGAYEQYF. CDR3 DNA sequence: TGCGCCAGCAGCCCCCTGACAGGGGCCTACGAGCAGTACTTC.

V gene TRBV30 combines with J gene TRBJ2-2; the D gene is possibly TRBD1 (8 bases). Germline CDR1 GTSNPN, CDR2 SVGIG (reference sequence). Trimming shortened V by 3 bases and J by 6 bases, and 14 bases separated the two germline ends. The CDR3 runs to 14 residues. This chain's CDR3 is CAWRSQGGPGELFF. The CDR3 DNA reads as TGTGCCTGGAGATCACAGGGGGGGCCCGGGGAGCTGTTTTTT.

V and J are TRBV27 and TRBJ2-1, with D maybe TRBD2 (6 bases). The V gene's germline CDR1 is MNHEY and CDR2 SMNVEV (reference sequence). The CDR3 covers 17 residues. V was trimmed by 8 bases and J by 4 bases, leaving 24 bases between them. The CDR3 region is CASASPSGPLGYNEQFF. The DNA of the CDR3 is TGTGCCAGCGCATCCCCCAGCGGGCCATTGGGGTACAATGAGCAGTTCTTC.

The chain uses TRBV19 and TRBJ2-3; D may be TRBD2 (5 bases). The V gene lost 8 bases and the J gene lost 2 bases, with 8 bases spanning the gap. Per the germline V gene, CDR1 is LNHDA and CDR2 is SQIVND (reference sequence). There are 12 residues in the CDR3. The CDR3 is CASGDYTDTQYF. The CDR3 DNA reads TGTGCCAGTGGCGACTACACAGATACGCAGTATTTT. The full variable domain, in which reference TRBV19 and TRBJ2-3 provide the parts outside the CDR3, is DGGITQSPKYLFRKEGQNVTLSCEQNLNHDAMYWYRQDPGQGLRLIYYSQIVNDFQKGDIAEGYSVSREKKESFPLTVTSAQKNPTAFYLCASGDYTDTQYFGPGTRLTVL.

This rearrangement joins TRBV5-4 to TRBJ2-2, with TRBD1 as a possible D gene (5 bases). The germline V gene encodes CDR1 SGHNT and CDR2 YYREEE (reference sequence). The CDR3 is 15 amino acids. Trimming pared 1 base from V and 7 bases from J, leaving 14 bases between. The CDR3 sequence: CASSLNPKGVGELFF. The CDR3, as DNA: TGTGCCAGCAGCTTGAATCCAAAAGGGGTCGGGGAGCTGTTTTTT.

This clone has only one observation. This chain joins TRBV30 and TRBJ1-2; weak D call: TRBD1 (6 bases). The CDR3 is 13 amino acids. Trimming shortened V by 2 bases and J by 5 bases, and 12 bases separated the two germline ends. Germline V CDR1 and CDR2: GTSNPN, SVGIG (reference sequence). For the CDR3, the DNA is TGTGCCTGGAGTCTCGGGCAGGGGTATGGCTACACCTTC. Its protein product is CAWSLGQGYGYTF.

The CDR3 nucleotides read TGTGCCAGCAGCTTAGCCCCAAACACCGGGGAGCTGTTTTTT. Its translation: CASSLAPNTGELFF. V and J are TRBV11-2 and TRBJ2-2; the D is unclear. The V end was cut by 1 base, the J end by 2 bases, with 5 bases between. This CDR3 has 14 amino acids. Per germline, CDR1 SGHAT and CDR2 FQNNGV.

The chain recombines TRBV19 with TRBJ1-2; D might be TRBD1 (5 bases). This CDR3 is built from 14 residues. V lost 5 bases to trimming and J lost 6 bases, with 16 bases between them. CDR1 is LNHDA, CDR2 SQIVND, per germline (reference sequence). The CDR3 nucleotides are TGTGCCAGTAGTTACCAGGGAATGGCTCATGGCTACACCTTC. It codes for CASSYQGMAHGYTF.

The gene calls are TRBV24-1 and TRBJ2-1; D might be TRBD1 (6 bases). Trimming removed 3 bases from V and 5 bases from J, with 13 bases in between. Germline CDR1 KGHDR, CDR2 SFDVKD. The CDR3 is made up of 15 amino acids. The CDR3 region is CATSDAQGIHNEQFF. CDR3 DNA sequence: TGTGCCACCAGTGATGCGCAGGGGATACACAATGAGCAGTTCTTC.

The chain links TRBV27 to TRBJ1-6; TRBD1 matches at 11 bases. CDR3 length: 16 amino acids. V lost 5 bases and J lost 7; bases outside the gene matches: 7. Germline V lookup: CDR1 MNHEY, CDR2 SMNVEV (reference sequence). In DNA form, the CDR3 reads TGTGCCAGCAGTGTCGGACAGGGGGCGCGGAATTCACCCCTCCACTTT. It yields the protein CASSVGQGARNSPLHF.

The rearrangement joins TRBV5-4 to TRBJ2-7, with D tentatively TRBD1 (5 bases). V was trimmed by 2 bases and J by 3 bases, leaving 9 bases between them. This CDR3 contains 13 residues. Per germline, CDR1 SGHNT and CDR2 YYREEE (reference sequence). The CDR3 sequence is CASSFGAGYEQYF. In nucleotides, the CDR3 is TGTGCCAGCAGCTTTGGGGCCGGCTACGAGCAGTACTTC.

This rearrangement joins TRBV7-2 to TRBJ1-1; unclear D gene. Germline lookup yields CDR1 SGHTA and CDR2 FQGNSA. The CDR3 extends over 17 amino acids. With 1 base removed from V and 7 bases from J, the gap between germline ends came to 22 bases. The DNA for the CDR3 is TGTGCCAGCAGCTTAGTAGTAGGGAGATACCCCTTACGTGAAGCTTTCTTT. Protein: CASSLVVGRYPLREAFF.

The chain recombines TRBV21-1 with TRBJ1-4; the DNA was not compared with TRBD1, the D call given in the table. TRBV21-1 corresponds to a pseudogene. The CDR3 is 19 amino acids. The CDR3 protein is CASSMLTGGTKGGHEKLFF. CDR3 bases: TGTGCCAGCAGCATGCTGACAGGGGGCACCAAAGGTGGTCATGAAAAACTGTTTTTT.

V gene TRBV5-5 combines with J gene TRBJ1-3; 8 bases map to TRBD1. Germline CDR1 is SGHKS and CDR2 is YYEKEE (reference sequence). The CDR3 covers 13 residues. Losses at the gene ends were 3 bases for V and 4 bases for J; bases not matched to a gene: 0. The CDR3 DNA is TGTGCCAGCAGCTGGACAGGGGGAAACACCATATATTTT. Amino acid sequence: CASSWTGGNTIYF.

Only one count was recorded for this clone. The V call is TRBV6-6, the J call TRBJ1-1; 8 bases are a match to TRBD1. The V gene end was trimmed by 2 bases and the J gene end by 4 bases; junction bases not matched to a gene: 3. This CDR3 is 14 amino acids long. Looked up from germline, CDR1 is MNHNY and CDR2 is SVGAGI (reference sequence). CDR3 in DNA: TGTGCCAGCAGTTACCGCGACAGGGGCACTGAAGCTTTCTTT. Its translation is CASSYRDRGTEAFF.

V and J are TRBV28 and TRBJ1-4, with 9 bases identical to TRBD1. The germline V gene has CDR1 MDHEN and CDR2 SYDVKM. This CDR3 contains 14 residues. The V segment lost 8 bases and the J segment 7 bases; nucleotides outside the gene matches: 8. As DNA, the CDR3 is TGTGCCAGCCGGCGACAGGGGGTTGGTGAAAAACTGTTTTTT. It yields the protein CASRRQGVGEKLFF.

The rearrangement uses TRBV21-1 and TRBJ1-6; the table names TRBD1, a call not compared with the DNA. TRBV21-1 is tagged as a pseudogene. This CDR3 has 18 amino acids. The CDR3 reads CASMTPGHPASYNSPLHF. DNA of the CDR3: TGTGCCAGCATGACACCGGGACACCCGGCCTCCTATAATTCACCCCTCCACTTT.

The chain combines TRBV5-1 with TRBJ1-4, with D possibly TRBD1 on 5 matching bases. CDR1 is SGHRS, CDR2 YFSETQ, per germline. V was cut by 5 bases and J by 4 bases, with 15 bases left in between. This CDR3 is 15 amino acids long. DNA of the CDR3: TGCGCCAGCAGATCAACAGGCCTAAATAATGAAAAACTGTTTTTT. Protein product: CASRSTGLNNEKLFF.

The DNA of the CDR3 is TGTGCCAGCAGCTCCGGGCCAGGGGACTATGGCTACACCTTC. It yields the protein CASSSGPGDYGYTF. This sequence joins TRBV7-2 and TRBJ1-2; perhaps TRBD1 as D (6 bases). CDR3 length: 14 amino acids. Trimming removed 4 bases from V and 3 bases from J, with 12 bases in between. Germline lookup yields CDR1 SGHTA and CDR2 FQGNSA.

V gene TRBV14 combines with J gene TRBJ1-1; D unresolved. Trimming stripped 6 bases from V and 3 bases from J, with 11 bases between. From germline, CDR1 is SGHDN and CDR2 FVKESK. This CDR3 spans 13 amino acids. DNA for the CDR3: TGTGCCAGCAGTTATCACCAGGACACTGAAGCTTTCTTT. Translating gives CASSYHQDTEAFF.

The V and J genes are TRBV18 and TRBJ1-1; D not certain. Trimming left V 1 base short and J 5 bases short, with 11 bases between. CDR3 length: 14 residues. Germline V gene data show CDR1 as KGHSH and CDR2 as LQKENI. The CDR3 nucleotides are TGTGCCAGCTCACCACTCTACAGCCCAACTGAAGCTTTCTTT. It encodes CASSPLYSPTEAFF.

The rearrangement uses TRBV5-4 and TRBJ1-2; D is unclear. The CDR3 sequence is 12 residues long. The V end lost 3 bases, the J end lost 0 bases, and 3 bases lay between the germline ends. Germline V CDR1 and CDR2: SGHNT, YYREEE (reference sequence). In nucleotides, the CDR3 is TGTGCCAGCAGCTCTTCTAACTATGGCTACACCTTC. Translating it yields CASSSSNYGYTF.

V gene TRBV24-1 combines with J gene TRBJ1-2, with a tentative D call TRBD1 (5 bases). Trimming took 4 bases from V and 6 from J, leaving 8 bases between them. The germline gives CDR1 KGHDR, CDR2 SFDVKD. This CDR3 contains 12 residues. CDR3: CATSEGGDGYTF. CDR3 nucleotide sequence: TGTGCCACCAGTGAGGGAGGGGATGGCTACACCTTC.